This passage covers 24 T cell receptor beta chains from one sample sequenced in a study of response to subunit inactivated influenza vaccine. TCRdb reprocessed the RT-PCR reads via MiXCR and lists one record per CDR3 protein. This table has 450,000 to 550,000 distinct CDR3 sequences, around 25% appearing once. The sample in question was CD4+ T cells sorted from PBMCs, obtained 5 to 6 days after vaccination. Source of these receptors: a man in his forties or fifties who received an inactivated influenza vaccine.

V and J are TRBV4-1 and TRBJ1-2; the D is unclear. The CDR3 loop spans 16 amino acids. Trimming cost V 0 bases and J 0 bases, with 11 bases left between them. Germline lookup yields CDR1 MGHRA and CDR2 YSYEKL. The CDR3 DNA reads as TGCGCCAGCAGCCAAGATTTTTCGGCTTCTAACTATGGCTACACCTTC. Its translation: CASSQDFSASNYGYTF.

The chain carries TRBV4-3 and TRBJ2-7; a weak D match, TRBD1 (6 bases). The CDR3 covers 15 residues. V was trimmed by 3 bases and J by 2 bases, leaving 14 bases between them. The V gene's germline CDR1 is LGHNA and CDR2 YSLEER. The CDR3 region has the DNA TGCGCCAGCAGCCAGGTGACAGGAGCTACCTACGAGCAGTACTTC. This sequence encodes CASSQVTGATYEQYF.

This clonotype was counted at least ten times. The junction shows a germline mismatch at one end, possibly a read error. The chain is built from TRBV12-3 or TRBV12-4 and TRBJ2-2; no reliable D call. This CDR3 comprises 12 residues. The CDR3 nucleotides are TGTGCCAGCAGCTTAGGCACCGGGGAGCTGTTTTTT. It translates to CASSLGTGELFF.

The gene calls are TRBV4-2 and TRBJ1-3; D ambiguous. CDR3 length: 14 residues. Germline assignment: CDR1 LGHNA and CDR2 YNFKEQ. V was trimmed by 0 bases and J by 2 bases, leaving 5 bases between them. This chain's CDR3 is CASSQDFPGNTIYF. CDR3 sequence (DNA): TGTGCCAGCAGCCAAGATTTCCCTGGAAACACCATATATTTT.

This chain joins TRBV6-2 or TRBV6-3 and TRBJ2-1; D may be TRBD2 (6 bases). This CDR3 is 14 amino acids long. Trimming took 6 bases from V and 1 from J, leaving 10 bases between them. Germline CDR1 reads MNHEY; CDR2 reads SVGEGT. The CDR3, as DNA: TGTGCCAGCAGACGGGACTTATCCTACAATGAGCAGTTCTTC. This translates into CASRRDLSYNEQFF.

This clonotype was counted only a few times. The DNA of the CDR3 is TGCAGTGCCCGAAGGGGCGGGAGAACCTCCTACAATGAGCAGTTCTTC. This sequence encodes CSARRGGRTSYNEQFF. V and J are TRBV20-1 and TRBJ2-1; 7 bases match TRBD2. Germline assignment: CDR1 DFQATT and CDR2 SNEGSKA (reference sequence). V gave up 6 bases and J gave up 0 bases; unmatched junction bases: 11. This CDR3 is built from 16 residues.

There are a few counts of this clonotype. The rearrangement joins TRBV5-1 to TRBJ2-1; TRBD1 matches 8 bases. Germline-derived CDR1 and CDR2 are SGHRS and YFSETQ. The CDR3 extends over 15 amino acids. Trimming took 4 bases from V and 1 from J; bases not matched to a gene: 4. The DNA of the CDR3 is TGCGCCAGCAGCACGGACAGGGAATCCTACAATGAGCAGTTCTTC. Protein: CASSTDRESYNEQFF. The entire variable domain, with the rest obtained from reference TRBV5-1 and TRBJ2-1, is as follows: KAGVTQTPRYLIKTRGQQVTLSCSPISGHRSVSWYQQTPGQGLQFLFEYFSETQRNKGNFPGRFSGRQFSNSRSEMNVSTLELGDSALYLCASSTDRESYNEQFFGPGTRLTVL.

This clonotype was detected a few times. The gene calls are TRBV7-2 and TRBJ2-5; D may be TRBD1 or TRBD2 (5 bases each). Germline-derived CDR1 and CDR2 are SGHTA and FQGNSA. This CDR3 has 14 amino acids. The ends were cut back, 5 bases at V and 4 bases at J, with 14 bases in the middle. The CDR3 loop is CASSPTPGRETQYF. CDR3 sequence (DNA): TGTGCCAGCAGCCCCACCCCGGGGCGAGAGACCCAGTACTTC.

This clonotype showed up just a few times. This chain uses TRBV6-2 or TRBV6-3 with TRBJ2-7; TRBD2 might be the D (6 bases). CDR3 length: 15 amino acids. Germline V CDR1 and CDR2: MNHEY, SVGEGT. Deletions cut 8 bases from V and 0 bases from J, with 17 bases between. The CDR3 DNA is TGTGCCAGCTGCCGTACGGCGGGAAACTCCTACGAGCAGTACTTC. It is translated as CASCRTAGNSYEQYF.

This clonotype was found a few times. The chain joins TRBV27 to TRBJ2-3, with 15 positions matching TRBD2. J gave up 1 base and V 5 bases, and 10 bases lay outside the gene matches. The length of the CDR3 is 19 residues. Per the germline V gene, CDR1 is MNHEY and CDR2 is SMNVEV (reference sequence). This CDR3 is CASSPRTSGRERGTDTQYF. The CDR3 DNA reads as TGTGCCAGCAGTCCGCGGACTAGCGGGAGGGAGAGGGGCACAGATACGCAGTATTTT.

The table lists this clonotype with many counts. The genes are TRBV28 and TRBJ2-1; 7 bases are shared with TRBD2. Trimming cost V 6 bases and J 0 bases; bases outside gene matches: 5. CDR3 size: 15 residues. Germline V lookup: CDR1 MDHEN, CDR2 SYDVKM. The CDR3: CASSLRGGSYNEQFF. CDR3 coding DNA: TGTGCCAGCAGCTTACGCGGGGGCTCCTACAATGAGCAGTTCTTC.

Only a few counts were recorded for this clonotype. The chain joins TRBV12-3 or TRBV12-4 to TRBJ2-2; D is ambiguous. V lost 9 bases to trimming and J lost 0 bases, with 8 bases between them. CDR3 length equals 13 residues. CDR3: CASRAANTGELFF. As DNA, the CDR3 is TGTGCCAGTAGGGCAGCGAACACCGGGGAGCTGTTTTTT.

This clonotype showed up just a few times. The chain links TRBV25-1 to TRBJ1-2, with a tentative D call TRBD1 (5 bases). From germline, CDR1 is MGHDK and CDR2 SYGVNS. The V gene lost 2 bases and the J gene lost 6 bases, with 16 bases spanning the gap. This CDR3 region has 15 residues. CDR3 DNA: TGTGCCAGCAGTGAAACCGGGACTCCTGGAGATGGCTACACCTTC. This sequence encodes CASSETGTPGDGYTF.

Only a few counts were recorded for this clonotype. This chain uses TRBV12-3 or TRBV12-4 with TRBJ2-2; D unresolved. V gave up 2 bases and J gave up 4 bases, with 11 bases separating them. This CDR3 contains 15 residues. The CDR3 spells CASSLSRFRTGELFF. The CDR3 coding sequence is TGTGCCAGCAGTTTATCCCGATTCCGCACCGGGGAGCTGTTTTTT.

This clonotype was seen a few times. The J gene is TRBJ2-5, the V gene TRBV10-3; 12 bases line up with TRBD2. Germline values: CDR1 ENHRY, CDR2 SYGVKD. Unmatched junction bases numbered 8, after V lost 2 bases and J lost 1 base. This CDR3 comprises 18 residues. The CDR3 protein is CAISEMRGTSGSQETQYF. The CDR3 nucleotides are TGTGCCATCAGTGAGATGAGAGGGACTAGCGGGTCCCAAGAGACCCAGTACTTC.

This chain connects TRBV3-1 to TRBJ1-4, with no clear D. The CDR3 covers 11 residues. The germline V gene has CDR1 LGHDT and CDR2 YNNKEL (reference sequence). V gave up 3 bases and J gave up 15 bases, with 11 bases separating them. Here the CDR3 reads CASSQRGRVFF. The CDR3, as DNA: TGTGCCAGCAGCCAGCGCGGGAGGGTGTTTTTT.

J is TRBJ2-1 and V is TRBV20-1, with 8 bases matching TRBD1. The CDR3 is 15 amino acids. The V and J ends lost 1 base and 0 bases, in that order; junction bases with no gene match: 2. Germline-derived CDR1 and CDR2 are DFQATT and SNEGSKA (reference sequence). The CDR3 nucleotides are TGCAGTGCTAGAGGACAGGGGAGCTCCTACAATGAGCAGTTCTTC. This sequence encodes CSARGQGSSYNEQFF.

V and J are TRBV7-8 and TRBJ2-3; 12 bases agree with TRBD2. Germline CDR1 reads SGHVS; CDR2 reads FQNEAQ. The CDR3 extends over 16 amino acids. The V segment lost 5 bases and the J segment 2 bases; nucleotides outside the gene matches: 5. In DNA form, the CDR3 reads TGTGCCAGCAGCCTTGGACTAGCGGGACTCACAGATACGCAGTATTTT. The encoded protein is CASSLGLAGLTDTQYF.

V gene TRBV4-3 combines with J gene TRBJ1-5, with 9 bases that match TRBD1. The CDR3 has 16 residues. CDR1 and CDR2 (germline): LGHNA, YSLEER. J gave up 5 bases and V 4 bases, and 9 bases lay outside the gene matches. The CDR3 nucleotides are TGCGCCAGCAGCCCCGATTTGGACAGGGGTTATCAGCCCCAGCATTTT. Translating gives CASSPDLDRGYQPQHF.

This chain links TRBV5-5 with TRBJ1-1; D call uncertain. Germline V gene lookup returns CDR1 SGHKS and CDR2 YYEKEE (reference sequence). CDR3 length: 15 amino acids. With 2 bases removed from V and 3 bases from J, the gap between germline ends came to 14 bases. The CDR3 sequence: CASSFSGIKDTEAFF. In nucleotides, the CDR3 is TGTGCCAGCAGCTTTTCGGGGATCAAGGACACTGAAGCTTTCTTT.

This rearrangement joins TRBV7-9 to TRBJ2-2; TRBD2 might be the D (6 bases). The CDR3 spans 17 residues. Trimming stripped 0 bases from V and 9 bases from J, with 20 bases between. The germline V gene has CDR1 SEHNR and CDR2 FQNEAQ (reference sequence). The CDR3 is CASSLAAVGARDRELFF. Written as DNA, the CDR3 is TGTGCCAGCAGCTTAGCTGCGGTGGGTGCGCGGGATCGGGAGCTGTTTTTT. The whole variable domain, filled in from reference TRBV7-9 and TRBJ2-2, reads DTGVSQNPRHKITKRGQNVTFRCDPISEHNRLYWYRQTLGQGPEFLTYFQNEAQLEKSRLLSDRFSAERPKGSFSTLEIQRTEQGDSAMYLCASSLAAVGARDRELFFGEGSRLTVL.

The chain uses TRBV20-1 and TRBJ2-3; 8 positions agree with TRBD2. The length of the CDR3 is 13 residues. V shed 7 bases, J shed 3 bases, and the junction held 6 bases outside the gene matches. CDR1 and CDR2 (germline): DFQATT, SNEGSKA (reference sequence). This CDR3 is CSVRTGGTDTQYF. The CDR3 DNA is TGCAGTGTCCGAACGGGGGGGACAGATACGCAGTATTTT.

This clonotype was seen more than once but under ten times. The chain links TRBV28 to TRBJ2-1, with TRBD2 identical over 8 bases. After removal of 6 bases from V and 7 bases from J, the junction contained 5 bases not matched to a gene. Per germline, CDR1 MDHEN and CDR2 SYDVKM. The CDR3 contains 13 residues. This CDR3 reads CASRRLAWNEQFF. The CDR3 DNA reads TGTGCCAGCAGACGACTAGCGTGGAATGAGCAGTTCTTC.

V is TRBV5-1 and J is TRBJ2-1; 11 bases fit TRBD2. Germline-derived CDR1 and CDR2 are SGHRS and YFSETQ. The V segment lost 4 bases and the J segment 0 bases; nucleotides outside the gene matches: 9. This CDR3 region has 18 residues. The CDR3 region is CASSLLASGGRSYNEQFF. CDR3 bases: TGCGCCAGCAGCCTCCTGGCTAGCGGGGGGCGCTCCTACAATGAGCAGTTCTTC.